This T cell receptor (beta chain) was identified in a study of cytomegalovirus exposure and HLA in healthy donors. The CDR3 length is 15 residues. Germline V gene data show CDR1 as MNHEY and CDR2 as SMNVEV (reference sequence). Trimming cost V 5 bases and J 9 bases, with 19 bases left between them. Study-wide results and caveats: TCR beta chain V- and J-gene trimming was linked, in a later analysis, to a missense variant in DCLRE1C.

PCR involved 60 Vbeta and 13 Jbeta primers. Only in-frame clones appear in the TCRdb table, and some are missing; sequencing was by immunoSEQ multiplex PCR. This table holds 95,000 to 150,000 clones, 80% found once. On this clone itself: Its specificity is unknown.

The gene calls are TRBV27 and TRBJ1-4; D is unresolved. This clonotype was sampled from a female donor in good health and CMV-seropositive. The material sequenced was PBMCs. CDR3 region: CASSPDSSGRKKLFF. CDR3 bases: TGTGCCAGCAGTCCAGACTCCTCCGGGAGGAAAAAACTGTTTTTT.